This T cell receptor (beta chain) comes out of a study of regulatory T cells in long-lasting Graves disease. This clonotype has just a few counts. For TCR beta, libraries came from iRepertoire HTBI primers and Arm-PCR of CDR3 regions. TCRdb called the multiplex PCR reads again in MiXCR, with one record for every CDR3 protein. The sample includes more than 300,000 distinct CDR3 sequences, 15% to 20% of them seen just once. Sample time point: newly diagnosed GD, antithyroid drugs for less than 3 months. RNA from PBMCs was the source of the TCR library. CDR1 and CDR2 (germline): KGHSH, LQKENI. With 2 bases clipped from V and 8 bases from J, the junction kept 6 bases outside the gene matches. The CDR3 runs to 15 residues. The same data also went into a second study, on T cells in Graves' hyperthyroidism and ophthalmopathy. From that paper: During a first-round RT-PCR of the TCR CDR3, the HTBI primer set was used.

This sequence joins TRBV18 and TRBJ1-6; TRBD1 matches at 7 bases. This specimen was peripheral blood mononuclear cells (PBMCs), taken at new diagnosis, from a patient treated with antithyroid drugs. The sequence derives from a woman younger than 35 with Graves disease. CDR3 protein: CASSPMTGRDSPLHF. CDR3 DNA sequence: TGTGCCAGCTCACCAATGACAGGGAGGGATTCACCCCTCCACTTT.